Listed here are 20 T cell receptor beta chains from one sample, sequenced in a study of T cells in Graves' hyperthyroidism and ophthalmopathy. Template material for amplifying TCR beta CDR3 regions consisted of RNA transcripts. TCR CDR3 regions were first amplified by RT-PCR with HTBI primers. Via MiXCR, TCRdb re-called the multiplex PCR reads, giving one row per CDR3 protein. The sample shows about 570,000 distinct CDR3 sequences, around 42% of them seen only once. The sample taken for sequencing was peripheral blood or thyroid tissue (not recorded which). The receptors shown here come from an adult woman with Graves' disease, either hyperthyroidism or ophthalmopathy (not recorded which).

This clonotype was detected ten times or more. CDR3 region: CSARTRVNSPLHF. The CDR3 DNA is TGCAGTGCTAGGACCAGGGTTAATTCACCCCTCCACTTT. The chain uses TRBV20-1 and TRBJ1-6; maybe TRBD1 (5 bases). The CDR3 consists of 13 residues. V was cut by 3 bases and J by 6 bases, with 9 bases left in between. Germline CDR1 and CDR2: DFQATT and SNEGSKA (reference sequence).

The chain uses TRBV7-9 and TRBJ2-7; D perhaps matches TRBD2 (6 bases). Trimming left V 5 bases short and J 3 bases short, with 14 bases between. The CDR3 is made up of 14 amino acids. From germline, CDR1 is SEHNR and CDR2 FQNEAQ (reference sequence). The DNA of the CDR3 is TGTGCCAGCAGCGTTGAAGTAGCGGACTACGAGCAGTACTTC. It yields the protein CASSVEVADYEQYF.

This clonotype was seen just once. This chain uses TRBV6-5 with TRBJ1-1; 10 positions match TRBD1. From germline, CDR1 is MNHEY and CDR2 SVGAGI. The CDR3 totals 14 residues. The ends lost 5 bases at V and 3 bases at J; junction bases unmatched: 3. The CDR3 is CASSQTGGYTEAFF. CDR3 DNA sequence: TGTGCCAGCAGTCAGACAGGGGGCTACACTGAAGCTTTCTTT.

In regard to this clonotype: No conserved phenylalanine or tryptophan is present at the end of the CDR3, so a read error is the likely explanation. V usage is TRBV7-2 and J usage is TRBJ1-6, with 7 bases identical to TRBD1. The CDR3 is 16 amino acids. CDR1 SGHTA and CDR2 FQGNSA come from the germline V gene. Unmatched junction bases numbered 8, after V lost 4 bases and J lost 5 bases. This CDR3 is CASSSWRQGDNSPLHY. Here the CDR3 DNA reads TGTGCCAGCAGCTCCTGGCGACAGGGAGATAATTCACCCCTCCACTAT.

CDR3 DNA sequence: TGTGCCAGCAGCCGAATCGGACAGGGGACCCCCTACGAGCAGTACTTC. Its protein product is CASSRIGQGTPYEQYF. The chain has TRBV14 and TRBJ2-7; 9 bases line up with TRBD1. Germline assignment: CDR1 SGHDN and CDR2 FVKESK. The CDR3 is 16 residues long. V dropped 4 bases and J dropped 2; count of bases not matched to a gene: 9.

V gene TRBV15 combines with J gene TRBJ1-1; the match to TRBD1 covers 9 bases. Germline V gene sequence: CDR1 LNHNV, CDR2 YYDKDF (reference sequence). The J segment lost 5 bases and the V segment lost 2 bases, leaving 9 bases of the junction unmatched. The CDR3 sequence is 16 residues long. The CDR3 spells CATSRSGTGMRTEAFF. CDR3 in DNA: TGTGCCACCAGCAGATCCGGGACAGGGATGAGGACTGAAGCTTTCTTT.

This clonotype was seen a handful of times. A junction boundary mismatches the germline segment, possibly from a read error. V and J are TRBV10-3 and TRBJ2-5; 10 bases fit TRBD2. The length of the CDR3 is 17 residues. Germline CDR1 ENHRY, CDR2 SYGVKD. The DNA for the CDR3 is TGTGCCAGCAGTTGGGCCGGGCTAGCGGGAGATCAAGAGACCCAGTACTTC. Translating it yields CASSWAGLAGDQETQYF.

In this sample, this clonotype turned up many times. J is TRBJ1-5 and V is TRBV4-2, with a possible D match to TRBD1 (5 bases). V was cut by 1 base and J by 1 base, with 5 bases left in between. Germline V gene data show CDR1 as LGHNA and CDR2 as YNFKEQ. The length of the CDR3 is 14 residues. The CDR3 spells CASSQAGSNQPQHF. CDR3 nucleotide sequence: TGTGCCAGCAGCCAAGCAGGGAGCAATCAGCCCCAGCATTTT.

This chain links TRBV9 with TRBJ2-5; D is perhaps TRBD1 (6 bases). Germline V CDR1 and CDR2: SGDLS, YYNGEE. The V end was cut by 2 bases, the J end by 9 bases, with 17 bases between. This CDR3 has 14 residues. The CDR3 protein is CASSVGQSFQPQYF. The DNA of the CDR3 is TGTGCCAGCAGCGTTGGACAGTCGTTTCAGCCCCAGTACTTC. Variable domain in full (rest from reference TRBV9 and TRBJ2-5): DSGVTQTPKHLITATGQRVTLRCSPRSGDLSVYWYQQSLDQGLQFLIQYYNGEERAKGNILERFSAQQFPDLHSELNLSSLELGDSALYFCASSVGQSFQPQYFGPGTRLLVL.

Many counts were recorded for this clonotype. This rearrangement joins TRBV4-1 to TRBJ1-6; no definite D call. The CDR3 sequence is 15 residues long. From germline, CDR1 is MGHRA and CDR2 YSYEKL. Trimming cost V 1 base and J 7 bases, with 11 bases left between them. The CDR3 sequence is CASSQAVLRNSPLHF. DNA of the CDR3: TGCGCCAGCAGCCAAGCCGTTCTGAGGAATTCACCCCTCCACTTT.

This clonotype has a count of ten or more. The J gene is TRBJ1-4, the V gene TRBV5-1, with D uncertain. The length of the CDR3 is 14 residues. CDR1 is SGHRS, CDR2 YFSETQ, per germline. Trimming took off 2 bases at V and 3 bases at J, with 8 bases between the two ends. DNA of the CDR3: TGCGCCAGCAGCTTTGCCAGGTCTAATGAAAAACTGTTTTTT. This encodes CASSFARSNEKLFF.

The chain is built from TRBV6-6 and TRBJ1-1, with 7 bases matching TRBD1. In germline, CDR1 is MNHNY, CDR2 SVGAGI (reference sequence). The length of the CDR3 is 13 residues. The trim removed 7 bases at V and 4 bases at J, leaving 6 bases unmatched. The CDR3 nucleotides read TGTGCCAGCATCAAAGACAGGGTCACTGAAGCTTTCTTT. Protein: CASIKDRVTEAFF.

The chain is built from TRBV7-9 and TRBJ2-2, with D unclear. The V and J ends lost 6 bases and 8 bases respectively, with 7 bases between them. In germline, CDR1 is SEHNR, CDR2 FQNEAQ (reference sequence). The CDR3 sequence is 11 residues long. The CDR3 sequence: CASSEKGELFF. CDR3 coding DNA: TGTGCCAGCAGTGAAAAGGGGGAGCTGTTTTTT.

The chain is built from TRBV29-1 and TRBJ2-7, with 12 bases matching TRBD2. CDR1 is SQVTM and CDR2 is ANQGSEA in the germline V gene. The CDR3 has 13 residues. Trimming removed 7 bases from V and 4 bases from J; junction bases left unmatched: 5. In DNA form, the CDR3 reads TGCAGCGCCGAGACTAGCGGGGGATACGAGCAGTACTTC. Translation: CSAETSGGYEQYF.

This clonotype has more than one count but fewer than ten. V usage is TRBV10-3 and J usage is TRBJ1-6; 7 nucleotides line up with TRBD1. V lost 6 bases to trimming and J lost 8 bases; unmatched junction nucleotides: 7. Germline CDR1 reads ENHRY; CDR2 reads SYGVKD. This CDR3 is built from 14 residues. The CDR3 bases are TGTGCCATCAGCCCGGGACAGAGGGATTCACCCCTCCACTTT. Translating it yields CAISPGQRDSPLHF.

The gene calls are TRBV7-9 and TRBJ1-2; D is uncertain. The CDR3 consists of 12 residues. The germline V gene has CDR1 SEHNR and CDR2 FQNEAQ (reference sequence). The V and J ends lost 10 bases and 4 bases respectively, with 13 bases between them. The CDR3, as DNA: TGTGCCACCCGGGAGGGCGGCTATGGCTACACCTTC. Its protein product is CATREGGYGYTF.

This clonotype has ten or more counts. This rearrangement joins TRBV27 to TRBJ1-2, with D maybe TRBD1 (5 bases). CDR3 length equals 13 residues. Germline assignment: CDR1 MNHEY and CDR2 SMNVEV (reference sequence). V lost 8 bases, J lost 4 bases, and 14 bases lay in between. The CDR3 here is CASPRVLGYGYTF. Here the CDR3 DNA reads TGTGCCAGCCCCAGGGTGCTCGGCTATGGCTACACCTTC.

This clonotype came up many times. This chain joins TRBV14 and TRBJ1-1; D remains ambiguous. CDR1 SGHDN and CDR2 FVKESK come from the germline V gene. This CDR3 is built from 12 residues. The V gene lost 8 bases and the J gene lost 4 bases, with 11 bases spanning the gap. CDR3 bases: TGTGCCAGCCGCCCTTCGGCCACTGAAGCTTTCTTT. Encoded protein: CASRPSATEAFF.

The V gene is TRBV11-2, the J gene TRBJ2-7; a possible D gene is TRBD2 (6 bases). V shed 5 bases and J shed 7 bases, with 24 bases lying between them. Germline loops: CDR1 SGHAT, CDR2 FQNNGV. The CDR3 sequence is 16 residues long. CDR3 coding DNA: TGTGCCAGCAGCCACAGGATGGCGGGATACTCCGGGGAGCAGTACTTC. Amino acid sequence: CASSHRMAGYSGEQYF.

The J gene is TRBJ2-5, the V gene TRBV29-1; TRBD2 matches 7 bases. The J segment lost 5 bases and the V segment lost 8 bases, leaving 5 bases of the junction unmatched. CDR1 and CDR2 (germline): SQVTM, ANQGSEA. CDR3 length: 11 residues. CDR3 DNA sequence: TGCAGCTTGGGCGGGGGTGAGACCCAGTACTTC. Translated: CSLGGGETQYF.